This T cell receptor (beta chain) was captured in a study of shared clonotypes between healthy human individuals. Repertoires were generated with immunoSEQ multiplex PCR, while TCRdb's copy carries only in-frame clones and drops some. The repertoire consists of 750,000 to 1,000,000 clones, with more than 85% occurring once and the leading ten covering about 25%. The CDR3 has 15 residues. In germline, CDR1 is SGHKS, CDR2 YYEKEE (reference sequence). The germline V and J ends were trimmed by 4 bases and 3 bases, with 14 bases remaining between them. CD45RO negativity and positive selection for CCR7 defined naive CD8 cells, a population that excluded terminally differentiated effector memory CD45RA+ cells.

The origin of this receptor is a man between 25 and 39 years old in good health. The chain carries TRBV5-5 and TRBJ1-5; D might be TRBD1 (5 bases). Sample: naive CD8+ T cells sorted from blood. The CDR3 bases are TGTGCCAGCAGCGTGGCAGGGTTTGACAATCAGCCCCAGCATTTT. Residues: CASSVAGFDNQPQHF.